The 30 T cell receptor beta chains given below trace back to one sample, sequenced in a study of shared clonotypes between healthy human individuals. Assay: immunoSEQ multiplex PCR; the TCRdb copy retains only in-frame clones and omits some. Here the sample spans 550,000 to 850,000 clones, 74% being singletons. Sequenced material: memory CD4+ T cells sorted from blood. Subset of the sample: CD45RA-negative fraction. These receptors were taken from a woman in her thirties in good health.

This clone has a handful of counts. The chain's CDR3 is CASSLARPSLSQETQYF. In DNA, the CDR3 is TGTGCCAGCAGCTTAGCCCGCCCTAGTCTTTCGCAAGAGACCCAGTACTTC. The gene calls are TRBV7-9 and TRBJ2-5; unclear D gene. In germline, CDR1 is SEHNR, CDR2 FQNEAQ (reference sequence). The CDR3 is made up of 17 amino acids. Trimming removed 0 bases at V and 2 bases at J, with 16 bases between.

The chain combines TRBV29-1 with TRBJ1-1; 7 bases line up with TRBD1. The CDR3 extends over 16 amino acids. Germline assignment: CDR1 SQVTM and CDR2 ANQGSEA. The V segment lost 3 bases and the J segment 2 bases; nucleotides outside the gene matches: 12. CDR3 DNA: TGCAGCGTTGAGGGATTTAGGGGGCCGGCTAACACTGAAGCTTTCTTT. It is translated as CSVEGFRGPANTEAFF.

The chain links TRBV19 to TRBJ1-2; 8 bases map to TRBD1. The CDR3 spans 13 residues. Losses at the gene ends were 7 bases for V and 7 bases for J; bases not matched to a gene: 8. CDR1 LNHDA and CDR2 SQIVND come from the germline V gene (reference sequence). Here the CDR3 reads CASNDRGWGGYTF. The CDR3 nucleotides read TGTGCCAGTAATGACAGGGGATGGGGTGGCTACACCTTC.

The genes are TRBV7-2 and TRBJ1-2, with D possibly matching TRBD1 (5 bases). Germline values: CDR1 SGHTA, CDR2 FQGNSA. The CDR3 has 17 amino acids. Trimming removed 1 base at V and 1 base at J, with 16 bases between. The DNA for the CDR3 is TGTGCCAGCAGCTTAGGAGGGACTATCCGGAATAACTATGGCTACACCTTC. It encodes CASSLGGTIRNNYGYTF.

The chain combines TRBV5-1 with TRBJ2-4; D might be TRBD1 (8 bases). The CDR3 is made up of 14 amino acids. Trimming took off 0 bases at V and 8 bases at J, with 12 bases between the two ends. Germline V gene data show CDR1 as SGHRS and CDR2 as YFSETQ. CDR3: CASSLGTGRDIQYF. In DNA form, the CDR3 reads TGCGCCAGCAGCTTGGGGACAGGGAGGGACATTCAGTACTTC.

The V and J genes are TRBV14 and TRBJ2-2, with 7 nucleotides matching TRBD1. Germline V gene data show CDR1 as SGHDN and CDR2 as FVKESK. The junction had 13 bases not matched to a gene; V was cut back by 2 bases and J by 1 base. The CDR3 runs 19 residues. CDR3 protein: CASSQIPLWGQRNTGELFF. For the CDR3, the DNA is TGTGCCAGCAGCCAAATCCCCTTATGGGGACAGCGGAACACCGGGGAGCTGTTTTTT.

The J gene is TRBJ2-3, the V gene TRBV27; 9 nucleotides agree with TRBD2. The CDR3 is made up of 16 amino acids. The junction had 9 bases not matched to a gene; V was cut back by 6 bases and J by 2 bases. Germline V gene lookup returns CDR1 MNHEY and CDR2 SMNVEV (reference sequence). The CDR3 DNA is TGTGCCAGCAGCCGCGCGACTAGCGGCCCCACAGATACGCAGTATTTT. This codes for CASSRATSGPTDTQYF.

A few counts support this clone. The chain employs TRBV15 and TRBJ2-6; possibly TRBD2 for D (6 bases). Germline-derived CDR1 and CDR2 are LNHNV and YYDKDF (reference sequence). V shed 8 bases and J shed 3 bases, with 14 bases lying between them. This CDR3 has 15 amino acids. In nucleotides, the CDR3 is TGTGCCACCGGAGGGGAGAGGGGTGGGGCCAACGTCCTGACTTTC. This translates into CATGGERGGANVLTF.

This chain uses TRBV4-1 with TRBJ2-1, with 8 bases fitting TRBD1. V dropped 1 base and J dropped 7; count of bases not matched to a gene: 9. The CDR3 spans 16 residues. CDR1 and CDR2 from the germline V gene are MGHRA and YSYEKL. CDR3 coding DNA: TGCGCCAGCAGCCAAGTGGGCAGGGGGCGATGGAATGAGCAGTTCTTC. The encoded protein is CASSQVGRGRWNEQFF.

This clone was detected only a few times. This sequence joins TRBV10-3 and TRBJ2-7; 9 nucleotides agree with TRBD1. CDR1 and CDR2 (germline): ENHRY, SYGVKD. CDR3 length: 14 residues. V trimming: 4 bases; J trimming: 3 bases; junction bases outside the gene matches: 4. In DNA form, the CDR3 reads TGTGCCATCAGTGCCGGGACAGGGTTCTACGAGCAGTACTTC. The encoded protein is CAISAGTGFYEQYF.

This rearrangement joins TRBV5-5 to TRBJ2-3; 14 bases fit TRBD2. Losses at the gene ends were 2 bases for V and 2 bases for J; bases not matched to a gene: 4. This CDR3 spans 17 amino acids. CDR1 and CDR2 (germline): SGHKS, YYEKEE (reference sequence). DNA of the CDR3: TGTGCCAGCAGCTTCCCGACTAGCGGGAGGGACACAGATACGCAGTATTTT. Translated, it gives CASSFPTSGRDTDTQYF.

The V and J genes are TRBV6-1 and TRBJ2-1; 10 nucleotides agree with TRBD1. Germline V gene data show CDR1 as MNHNS and CDR2 as SASEGT. The CDR3 is made up of 16 amino acids. Trimming took 4 bases from V and 2 from J; bases not matched to a gene: 5. The CDR3 DNA sequence: TGTGCCAGCAGTGCCCGACAGGGGGCAACCTACAATGAGCAGTTCTTC. It yields the protein CASSARQGATYNEQFF.

The rearrangement uses TRBV27 and TRBJ1-1, with 8 bases aligning to TRBD1. Trimming took 5 bases from V and 0 from J; bases not matched to a gene: 8. This CDR3 is built from 16 residues. Germline V gives CDR1 MNHEY, CDR2 SMNVEV (reference sequence). DNA of the CDR3: TGTGCCAGCAGTCCCCGACAGGGGCGCTTGAACACTGAAGCTTTCTTT. This encodes CASSPRQGRLNTEAFF.

The chain recombines TRBV5-1 with TRBJ2-7, with D maybe TRBD1 (5 bases). This CDR3 comprises 18 residues. The germline V gene encodes CDR1 SGHRS and CDR2 YFSETQ. Trimming took 3 bases from V and 3 from J, leaving 25 bases between them. The CDR3 sequence is CASSSPAIKQGVLYEQYF. CDR3 coding DNA: TGCGCCAGCAGCTCACCCGCCATTAAGCAGGGTGTACTCTACGAGCAGTACTTC.

The V and J genes are TRBV9 and TRBJ1-5; maybe TRBD1 (6 bases). Germline V gives CDR1 SGDLS, CDR2 YYNGEE. Trimming shortened V by 4 bases and J by 4 bases, and 12 bases separated the two germline ends. The CDR3 runs to 14 residues. The CDR3 DNA sequence: TGTGCCAGCAGCCCGACGGGGGCAAATCAGCCCCAGCATTTT. Its translation: CASSPTGANQPQHF.

This clone was observed a handful of times. The chain employs TRBV11-3 and TRBJ2-3; tentatively, D is TRBD1 or TRBD2 (7 bases each). Deletions cut 3 bases from V and 6 bases from J, with 16 bases between. The germline V gene encodes CDR1 SGHNT and CDR2 YENEEA. The CDR3 sequence is 15 residues long. This chain's CDR3 is CASSLQGGSLDTQYF. CDR3 DNA: TGTGCCAGCAGCTTGCAGGGGGGGTCTTTGGATACGCAGTATTTT.

DNA for the CDR3: TGTGCCAGCAGCTCCCCGCAACAGGGGGCGCGGGGCTACACCTTC. This sequence encodes CASSSPQQGARGYTF. The chain employs TRBV5-4 and TRBJ1-2, with 9 bases lining up with TRBD1. The germline V gene has CDR1 SGHNT and CDR2 YYREEE (reference sequence). The V gene end was trimmed by 3 bases and the J gene end by 8 bases; junction bases not matched to a gene: 11. The CDR3 has 15 residues.

The J gene is TRBJ2-7, the V gene TRBV6-1; 12 nucleotides line up with TRBD2. V lost 1 base to trimming and J lost 9 bases; unmatched junction nucleotides: 4. This CDR3 has 14 amino acids. CDR1 and CDR2 from the germline V gene are MNHNS and SASEGT. DNA for the CDR3: TGTGCCAGCAGTGAAGTGGCTAGCGGGAGGGGGCAGTACTTC. It yields the protein CASSEVASGRGQYF.

The chain uses TRBV29-1 and TRBJ2-7, with 10 bases identical to TRBD2. Germline CDR1 and CDR2: SQVTM and ANQGSEA. J gave up 4 bases and V 6 bases, and 3 bases lay outside the gene matches. This CDR3 spans 12 amino acids. The CDR3 reads CSVVTSGYEQYF. The CDR3 region has the DNA TGCAGCGTCGTGACTAGCGGGTACGAGCAGTACTTC.

This chain connects TRBV28 to TRBJ2-1, with a tentative D call TRBD2 (5 bases). Trimming cost V 7 bases and J 0 bases, with 22 bases left between them. Per germline, CDR1 MDHEN and CDR2 SYDVKM. CDR3 length: 18 residues. For the CDR3, the DNA is TGTGCCAGCAAAGTCTGGACGGCGGGTCTTAGCTCCTACAATGAGCAGTTCTTC. Amino acid sequence: CASKVWTAGLSSYNEQFF.

Ten or more counts support this clone. The V call is TRBV27, the J call TRBJ1-2, with 8 bases matching TRBD1. CDR3 length equals 13 residues. Germline V lookup: CDR1 MNHEY, CDR2 SMNVEV (reference sequence). V trimming: 8 bases; J trimming: 1 base; junction bases outside the gene matches: 3. The CDR3 sequence: CASGDRHNYGYTF. As DNA, the CDR3 is TGTGCCAGCGGGGACAGGCATAACTATGGCTACACCTTC.

V and J are TRBV10-1 and TRBJ2-3; D is undetermined. V lost 4 bases, J lost 2 bases, and 4 bases lay in between. Germline-derived CDR1 and CDR2 are WNHNN and SYGVQD (reference sequence). CDR3 size: 12 residues. Written as DNA, the CDR3 is TGCGCCAGCAGTGGGATCACAGATACGCAGTATTTT. Translating gives CASSGITDTQYF.

The J gene is TRBJ2-5, the V gene TRBV19; D may correspond to TRBD1 or TRBD2 (5 bases each). The V gene lost 11 bases and the J gene lost 4 bases, with 20 bases spanning the gap. Looked up from germline, CDR1 is LNHDA and CDR2 is SQIVND (reference sequence). The CDR3 extends over 14 amino acids. The CDR3, as DNA: TGTGCCTCCCGCGTAAGGGGCGCGGGAGAGACCCAGTACTTC. Translated, it gives CASRVRGAGETQYF.

The chain has TRBV19 and TRBJ1-1; TRBD1 might be the D (5 bases). The V end was cut by 2 bases, the J end by 5 bases, with 12 bases between. The CDR3 contains 14 residues. CDR1 is LNHDA and CDR2 is SQIVND in the germline V gene (reference sequence). The CDR3 is CASSILGRETEAFF. In DNA, the CDR3 is TGTGCCAGTAGTATATTGGGCAGGGAGACTGAAGCTTTCTTT.

The chain recombines TRBV7-3 with TRBJ2-1; 11 bases fit TRBD2. V shed 6 bases, J shed 5 bases, and the junction held 6 bases outside the gene matches. The CDR3 consists of 15 residues. Per germline, CDR1 SGHTA and CDR2 FQGTGA. Written as DNA, the CDR3 is TGTGCCAGCAGGTCACTAGCGGGAGCCCACAATGAGCAGTTCTTC. Translating it yields CASRSLAGAHNEQFF.

The gene calls are TRBV5-4 and TRBJ2-3, with 10 bases lining up with TRBD1. The germline gives CDR1 SGHNT, CDR2 YYREEE (reference sequence). This CDR3 has 13 residues. The V and J ends lost 8 bases and 4 bases, in that order; junction bases with no gene match: 4. Here the CDR3 DNA reads TGTGCCAGTCAGACAGGGGGCTCAGATACGCAGTATTTT. Translating it yields CASQTGGSDTQYF.

The chain carries TRBV11-2 and TRBJ2-1; D unresolved. Germline V CDR1 and CDR2: SGHAT, FQNNGV. V was pared by 5 bases and J by 6 bases, with 11 bases between. The CDR3 runs 13 residues. The CDR3 DNA follows: TGTGCCAGCAGCCTCAACACGGGCAATGAGCAGTTCTTC. Its translation is CASSLNTGNEQFF.

This sequence joins TRBV9 and TRBJ2-1; 10 nucleotides match TRBD2. CDR1 SGDLS and CDR2 YYNGEE come from the germline V gene. This CDR3 has 17 residues. After removal of 1 base from V and 6 bases from J, the junction contained 10 bases not matched to a gene. The CDR3 region has the DNA TGTGCCAGCAGCGTAACCGCCCAGCGGGAGGGGGGCAATGAGCAGTTCTTC. This translates into CASSVTAQREGGNEQFF.

This clone was seen more than once but under ten times. The chain joins TRBV30 to TRBJ1-5; TRBD1 is a possible D gene (5 bases). V was shortened by 3 bases and J by 2 bases, with 20 bases between the two germline ends. The germline gives CDR1 GTSNPN, CDR2 SVGIG (reference sequence). The CDR3 sequence is 17 residues long. The CDR3 is CAWREGWGSGGNQPQHF. Written as DNA, the CDR3 is TGTGCCTGGAGGGAAGGTTGGGGGTCGGGAGGCAATCAGCCCCAGCATTTT.

The chain has TRBV7-2 and TRBJ1-5, with D possibly matching TRBD1 (6 bases). Germline V gives CDR1 SGHTA, CDR2 FQGNSA. V lost 5 bases and J 4 bases, leaving 12 bases between the germline ends. The CDR3 covers 14 residues. The CDR3 coding sequence is TGTGCCAGCAGCCCAGGGACACAGAATCAGCCCCAGCATTTT. This sequence encodes CASSPGTQNQPQHF.